The present T cell receptor (beta chain) was sequenced within a study of OX40 agonist ivuxolimab in advanced cancers. About the study: Six ivuxolimab dose levels, 0.01 to 10 mg/kg, were given intravenously every 2 weeks. Two patients with cutaneous melanoma and one with hepatocellular carcinoma, three in total, showed partial responses.

Exclusion of a patient followed from autoimmune disease history or systemic immunosuppression. The method was immunoSEQ multiplex PCR; TCRdb's version includes in-frame clones alone and lacks a portion of them. The data hold 30,000 to 40,000 clones, with about four fifths observed a single time. Per the germline V gene, CDR1 is LNHDA and CDR2 is SQIVND (reference sequence). Trimming shortened V by 6 bases and J by 7 bases, and 12 bases separated the two germline ends. This CDR3 region has 12 residues. The sequenced sample was CD4+ or CD8+ T cells sorted from blood, obtained in a trial of the OX40 agonist ivuxolimab. The chain employs TRBV19 and TRBJ1-1, with a possible D match to TRBD1 (5 bases). The receptor was isolated from an adult with an advanced solid tumor such as melanoma, head and neck, liver or kidney cancer. The CDR3 DNA reads TGTGCCAGTAGATTCCGGGACGGTGAAGCTTTCTTT. Translated: CASRFRDGEAFF.